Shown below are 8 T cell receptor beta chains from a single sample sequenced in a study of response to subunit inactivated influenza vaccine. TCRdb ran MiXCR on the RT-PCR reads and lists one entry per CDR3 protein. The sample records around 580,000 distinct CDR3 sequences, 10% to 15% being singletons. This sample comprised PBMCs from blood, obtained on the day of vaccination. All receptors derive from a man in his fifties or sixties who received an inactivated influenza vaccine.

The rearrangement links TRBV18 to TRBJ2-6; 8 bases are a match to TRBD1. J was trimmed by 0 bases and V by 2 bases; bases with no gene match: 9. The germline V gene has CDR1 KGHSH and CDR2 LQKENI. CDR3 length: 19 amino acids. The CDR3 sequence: CASSPYVTGGLSGANVLTF. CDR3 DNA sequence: TGTGCCAGCTCACCATATGTTACAGGGGGTCTCTCTGGGGCCAACGTCCTGACTTTC.

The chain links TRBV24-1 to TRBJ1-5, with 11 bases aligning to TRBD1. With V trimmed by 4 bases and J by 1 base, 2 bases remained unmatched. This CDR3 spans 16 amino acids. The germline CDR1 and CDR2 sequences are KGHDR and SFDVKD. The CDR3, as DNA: TGTGCCACCAGTGAACGGGACAGGGGGAGCAATCAGCCCCAGCATTTT. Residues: CATSERDRGSNQPQHF.

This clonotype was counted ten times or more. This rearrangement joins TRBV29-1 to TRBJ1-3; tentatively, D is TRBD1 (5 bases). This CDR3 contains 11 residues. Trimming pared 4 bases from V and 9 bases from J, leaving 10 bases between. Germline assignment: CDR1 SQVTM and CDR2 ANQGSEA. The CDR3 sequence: CSVGIGGTIYF. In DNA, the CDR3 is TGCAGCGTTGGGATCGGGGGCACCATATATTTT.

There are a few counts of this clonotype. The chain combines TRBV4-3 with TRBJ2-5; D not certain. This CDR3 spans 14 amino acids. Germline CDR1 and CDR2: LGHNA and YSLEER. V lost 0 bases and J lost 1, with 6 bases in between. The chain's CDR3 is CASSQDYGQETQYF. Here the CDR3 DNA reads TGCGCCAGCAGCCAAGACTACGGCCAAGAGACCCAGTACTTC.

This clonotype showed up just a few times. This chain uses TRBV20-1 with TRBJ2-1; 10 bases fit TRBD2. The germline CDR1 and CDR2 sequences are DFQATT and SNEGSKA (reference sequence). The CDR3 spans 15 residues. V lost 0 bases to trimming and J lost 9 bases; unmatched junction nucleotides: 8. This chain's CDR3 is CSARDPASGSSEQFF. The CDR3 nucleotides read TGCAGTGCTAGAGATCCGGCTAGCGGGAGCAGTGAGCAGTTCTTC.

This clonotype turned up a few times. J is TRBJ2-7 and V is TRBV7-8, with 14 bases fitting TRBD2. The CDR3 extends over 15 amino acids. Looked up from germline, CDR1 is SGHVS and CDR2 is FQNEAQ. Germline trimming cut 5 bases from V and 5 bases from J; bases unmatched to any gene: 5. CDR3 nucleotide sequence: TGTGCCAGCAGCCGACTAGCGGGAGGGCCTGACGAGCAGTACTTC. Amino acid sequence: CASSRLAGGPDEQYF.

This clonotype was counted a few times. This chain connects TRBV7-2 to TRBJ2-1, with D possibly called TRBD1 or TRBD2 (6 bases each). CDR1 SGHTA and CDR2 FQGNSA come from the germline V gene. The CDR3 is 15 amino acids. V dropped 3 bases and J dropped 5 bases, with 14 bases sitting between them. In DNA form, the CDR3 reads TGTGCCAGCAGCTTCAAGGGGGGACCCCACAATGAGCAGTTCTTC. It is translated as CASSFKGGPHNEQFF. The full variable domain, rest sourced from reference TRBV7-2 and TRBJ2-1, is GAGVSQSPSNKVTEKGKDVELRCDPISGHTALYWYRQSLGQGLEFLIYFQGNSAPDKSGLPSDRFSAERTGGSVSTLTIQRTQQEDSAVYLCASSFKGGPHNEQFFGPGTRLTVL.

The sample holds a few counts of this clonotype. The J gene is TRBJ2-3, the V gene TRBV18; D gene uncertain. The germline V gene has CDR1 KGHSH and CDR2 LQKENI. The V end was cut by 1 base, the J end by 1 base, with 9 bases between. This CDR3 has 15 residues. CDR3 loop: CASSPQVGGTDTQYF. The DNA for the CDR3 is TGTGCCAGCTCACCACAGGTCGGCGGCACAGATACGCAGTATTTT.